The 26 T cell receptor beta chains below were found in one sample sequenced in a study of identifying expanded T cells in peripheral blood. The table came from immunoSEQ multiplex PCR; TCRdb's copy has only in-frame clones and leaves some out. The sample holds around 130,000 clones; around nine tenths are singletons and the top ten take 7% to 10%. The source material was blood. Receptors originate from a person aged 18-70 years in good health.

This clone was recorded once. The CDR3 loop reads CASSFQGRASGGAGEQYF. The CDR3 DNA reads as TGTGCCAGCAGCTTCCAGGGCAGAGCTAGCGGGGGGGCAGGCGAGCAGTACTTC. The rearrangement joins TRBV7-9 to TRBJ2-7; 12 bases line up with TRBD2. The ends lost 3 bases at V and 6 bases at J; junction bases unmatched: 15. CDR1 and CDR2 (germline): SEHNR, FQNEAQ (reference sequence). The CDR3 loop spans 18 amino acids.

The chain is built from TRBV28 and TRBJ1-1; 10 bases are a match to TRBD1. CDR1 MDHEN and CDR2 SYDVKM come from the germline V gene. The CDR3 sequence is 14 residues long. V trimming: 7 bases; J trimming: 8 bases; junction bases outside the gene matches: 10. The CDR3 nucleotides are TGTGCCAGCACTGGTTCCGGACAGGGGGAGGAAGCTTTCTTT. It translates to CASTGSGQGEEAFF.

The chain carries TRBV5-1 and TRBJ2-1; 8 bases fit TRBD2. Germline-derived CDR1 and CDR2 are SGHRS and YFSETQ. This CDR3 comprises 16 residues. The V and J ends lost 3 bases and 6 bases, in that order; junction bases with no gene match: 11. CDR3 sequence reads: CASSWGSGSGGNEQFF. The CDR3 DNA reads as TGCGCCAGCAGCTGGGGCAGCGGGAGCGGGGGCAATGAGCAGTTCTTC. Using reference TRBV5-1 and TRBJ2-1 for the parts outside the CDR3, the full variable domain is KAGVTQTPRYLIKTRGQQVTLSCSPISGHRSVSWYQQTPGQGLQFLFEYFSETQRNKGNFPGRFSGRQFSNSRSEMNVSTLELGDSALYLCASSWGSGSGGNEQFFGPGTRLTVL.

This chain joins TRBV29-1 and TRBJ2-4; D may correspond to TRBD1 or TRBD2 (5 bases each). Germline V gene lookup returns CDR1 SQVTM and CDR2 ANQGSEA. CDR3 length: 12 amino acids. Trimming removed 4 bases from V and 7 bases from J, with 11 bases in between. DNA of the CDR3: TGCAGCGTTGGGGGGTTACAGAACATTCAGTACTTC. The encoded protein is CSVGGLQNIQYF.

V is TRBV9 and J is TRBJ1-2; the match to TRBD1 covers 7 bases. The CDR3 is made up of 15 amino acids. The V and J ends lost 3 bases and 2 bases, in that order; junction bases with no gene match: 7. Germline lookup yields CDR1 SGDLS and CDR2 YYNGEE. CDR3: CASSAGQVKNYGYTF. The CDR3 DNA reads as TGTGCCAGCAGCGCTGGACAGGTAAAAAACTATGGCTACACCTTC.

The V gene is TRBV10-3, the J gene TRBJ2-1; 8 bases fit TRBD1. In germline, CDR1 is ENHRY, CDR2 SYGVKD. The CDR3 sequence is 14 residues long. J lost 7 bases, V lost 3 bases, and 5 bases had no gene match. CDR3 sequence: CAISDKQGGNEQFF. DNA for the CDR3: TGTGCCATCAGTGACAAACAGGGGGGAAATGAGCAGTTCTTC.

The chain uses TRBV18 and TRBJ2-3, with D possibly called TRBD1 or TRBD2 (6 bases each). The CDR3 runs to 16 residues. CDR1 KGHSH and CDR2 LQKENI come from the germline V gene. Trimming shortened V by 6 bases and J by 0 bases, and 16 bases separated the two germline ends. CDR3 region: CASSPRGTTSTDTQYF. The DNA of the CDR3 is TGTGCCAGCTCCCCCCGCGGGACAACTAGCACAGATACGCAGTATTTT.

The CDR3 DNA reads TGCGCCAGCAGTGAAAGGGGACAAGAGACCCAGTACTTC. Its protein product is CASSERGQETQYF. The genes are TRBV10-1 and TRBJ2-5, with a possible D match to TRBD1 (5 bases). Germline-derived CDR1 and CDR2 are WNHNN and SYGVQD (reference sequence). Trimming took 3 bases from V and 2 from J, leaving 7 bases between them. This CDR3 has 13 amino acids.

The V gene is TRBV5-1, the J gene TRBJ1-1, with 7 bases fitting TRBD1. The CDR3 covers 15 residues. Looked up from germline, CDR1 is SGHRS and CDR2 is YFSETQ. The V gene end was trimmed by 5 bases and the J gene end by 0 bases; junction bases not matched to a gene: 7. The CDR3 loop reads CASSPGQPMNTEAFF. The CDR3 DNA reads as TGCGCCAGCAGTCCGGGACAGCCCATGAACACTGAAGCTTTCTTT. The whole variable domain, filled in from reference TRBV5-1 and TRBJ1-1, reads KAGVTQTPRYLIKTRGQQVTLSCSPISGHRSVSWYQQTPGQGLQFLFEYFSETQRNKGNFPGRFSGRQFSNSRSEMNVSTLELGDSALYLCASSPGQPMNTEAFFGQGTRLTVV.

The chain joins TRBV5-8 to TRBJ1-1; D not resolved. This CDR3 has 16 amino acids. CDR1 SGHTS and CDR2 YDEGEE come from the germline V gene. V dropped 4 bases and J dropped 1 base, with 17 bases sitting between them. Here the CDR3 reads CASSRDRTVPNTEAFF. In nucleotides, the CDR3 is TGTGCCAGCAGCCGGGATCGAACAGTCCCGAACACTGAAGCTTTCTTT.

V gene TRBV2 combines with J gene TRBJ2-5; D perhaps matches TRBD2 (7 bases). V was trimmed by 6 bases and J by 5 bases, leaving 25 bases between them. Germline lookup yields CDR1 SNHLY and CDR2 FYNNEI. CDR3 length: 17 residues. The CDR3 spells CASRPRPGGLWWETQYF. The CDR3 DNA reads TGTGCCAGCAGGCCCCGCCCCGGGGGGCTTTGGTGGGAGACCCAGTACTTC.

The genes are TRBV7-6 and TRBJ2-1; 9 bases match TRBD2. Germline V CDR1 and CDR2: SGHVS, FNYEAQ. V trimming: 0 bases; J trimming: 6 bases; junction bases outside the gene matches: 3. The CDR3 extends over 15 amino acids. CDR3 amino acids: CASSLALAGANEQFF. As DNA, the CDR3 is TGTGCCAGCAGCTTAGCGTTAGCGGGGGCCAATGAGCAGTTCTTC.

This rearrangement joins TRBV10-1 to TRBJ2-2; D is tentatively TRBD1 or TRBD2 (7 bases each). Germline CDR1 WNHNN, CDR2 SYGVQD (reference sequence). The CDR3 is 15 amino acids. The V and J ends lost 4 bases and 7 bases respectively, with 16 bases between them. The CDR3 DNA reads as TGCGCCAGCAGTGGTCAGGGGGGGGCAAACGGGGAGCTGTTTTTT. Translation gives CASSGQGGANGELFF.

The V gene is TRBV11-2, the J gene TRBJ2-3; D is uncertain. The CDR3 is 14 residues long. In germline, CDR1 is SGHAT, CDR2 FQNNGV. V was trimmed by 0 bases and J by 2 bases, leaving 6 bases between them. CDR3 residues: CASSLDQPTDTQYF. As DNA, the CDR3 is TGTGCCAGCAGCTTAGACCAGCCCACAGATACGCAGTATTTT.

V and J are TRBV6-5 and TRBJ1-2, with D possibly TRBD1 on 5 matching bases. In germline, CDR1 is MNHEY, CDR2 SVGAGI. The CDR3 is 15 amino acids. V lost 5 bases and J lost 3, with 16 bases in between. CDR3 protein: CASSGHGGTDYGYTF. The DNA of the CDR3 is TGTGCCAGCAGTGGACATGGGGGGACCGACTATGGCTACACCTTC.

The V and J genes are TRBV5-1 and TRBJ1-2, with D possibly TRBD1 on 6 matching bases. Germline lookup yields CDR1 SGHRS and CDR2 YFSETQ. V lost 3 bases and J 3 bases, leaving 12 bases between the germline ends. This CDR3 region has 14 residues. Written as DNA, the CDR3 is TGCGCCAGCAGCTCCGGACAGCCCTACTATGGCTACACCTTC. Translating it yields CASSSGQPYYGYTF.

The genes are TRBV7-8 and TRBJ1-3; 7 nucleotides align to TRBD1. The CDR3 runs to 16 residues. V was clipped by 4 bases and J by 0 bases; unmatched bases: 6. CDR1 is SGHVS, CDR2 FQNEAQ, per germline. The CDR3 reads CASSSGQLDSGNTIYF. CDR3 sequence (DNA): TGTGCCAGCAGCTCGGGACAGCTAGACTCTGGAAACACCATATATTTT.

This clone was seen more than once but under ten times. This chain joins TRBV5-1 and TRBJ1-1, with a weak D call TRBD1 (6 bases). Germline V gene sequence: CDR1 SGHRS, CDR2 YFSETQ. The V end lost 2 bases, the J end lost 5 bases, and 7 bases lay between the germline ends. The CDR3 sequence is 12 residues long. The CDR3 sequence: CASSFGQTEAFF. The CDR3 DNA sequence: TGCGCCAGCAGCTTTGGACAGACTGAAGCTTTCTTT.

This clone was counted a single time. V and J are TRBV7-8 and TRBJ2-5; D ambiguous. The CDR3 has 13 residues. The germline CDR1 and CDR2 sequences are SGHVS and FQNEAQ. V gave up 5 bases and J gave up 7 bases, with 14 bases separating them. DNA for the CDR3: TGTGCCAGCAGCAAATCCGTGGTCGGGACCCAGTACTTC. Translated: CASSKSVVGTQYF.

The genes are TRBV5-1 and TRBJ2-4, with 7 nucleotides matching TRBD1. Germline loops: CDR1 SGHRS, CDR2 YFSETQ. J lost 8 bases, V lost 4 bases, and 9 bases had no gene match. CDR3 length: 14 amino acids. CDR3 DNA sequence: TGCGCCAGCAGCACGGGACAGCGTGGGGACATTCAGTACTTC. Translating gives CASSTGQRGDIQYF.

J is TRBJ1-2 and V is TRBV5-4, with 9 bases lining up with TRBD1. There are 12 residues in the CDR3. The trim removed 4 bases at V and 6 bases at J, leaving 1 base unmatched. CDR1 and CDR2 (germline): SGHNT, YYREEE (reference sequence). CDR3 protein: CASSRTGDGYTF. The CDR3 coding sequence is TGTGCCAGCAGCCGGACAGGGGATGGCTACACCTTC.

The chain employs TRBV6-4 and TRBJ1-4, with TRBD1 matching 10 bases. Germline-derived CDR1 and CDR2 are MRHNA and SNTAGT. The CDR3 runs 14 residues. J lost 9 bases, V lost 2 bases, and 3 bases had no gene match. The DNA for the CDR3 is TGTGCCAGCAGTGACCGGGACAGGGGTAAAAAACTGTTTTTT. Amino acids: CASSDRDRGKKLFF.

This clone appeared a few times. V and J are TRBV21-1 and TRBJ2-3; TRBD2 is the table's D call and was not checked against the DNA. TRBV21-1 is assigned pseudogene status. CDR3 length equals 14 residues. CDR3 protein: CASSQGTSSDTQYF. The CDR3 nucleotides are TGTGCCAGCAGCCAAGGGACTAGCTCAGATACGCAGTATTTT.

The gene calls are TRBV6-1 and TRBJ1-6; D remains unclear. Trimming took 2 bases from V and 0 from J, leaving 5 bases between them. This CDR3 comprises 15 residues. The V gene's germline CDR1 is MNHNS and CDR2 SASEGT. CDR3 nucleotide sequence: TGTGCCAGCAGTGAACAGTTCTCCTATAATTCACCCCTCCACTTT. Translating gives CASSEQFSYNSPLHF.

The V call is TRBV19, the J call TRBJ2-2; TRBD2 matches 14 bases. V was clipped by 4 bases and J by 1 base; unmatched bases: 14. Germline V gene sequence: CDR1 LNHDA, CDR2 SQIVND (reference sequence). This CDR3 is built from 21 residues. The DNA of the CDR3 is TGTGCCAGTAGTACCGTGGCTTATATGACTAGCGGGAGGGGGAACACCGGGGAGCTGTTTTTT. Its translation: CASSTVAYMTSGRGNTGELFF.

V and J are TRBV14 and TRBJ2-1, with D possibly TRBD2 on 6 matching bases. Trimming cost V 5 bases and J 0 bases, with 14 bases left between them. The CDR3 is 16 residues long. Germline CDR1 and CDR2: SGHDN and FVKESK. The CDR3 is CASSGQRVLSYNEQFF. CDR3 coding DNA: TGTGCCAGCAGCGGCCAGCGGGTCCTCTCCTACAATGAGCAGTTCTTC.